The sequence of this T cell receptor (beta chain) was determined in a study of T cell changes during pregnancy in multiple sclerosis. Libraries were prepared by immunoSEQ multiplex PCR; TCRdb keeps only in-frame clonotypes and omits some of them. The data show 40,000 to 45,000 clones, around 92% seen once. Trimming pared 5 bases from V and 0 bases from J, leaving 10 bases between. Germline V gene lookup returns CDR1 SNHLY and CDR2 FYNNEI. The CDR3 sequence is 15 residues long. The sequence derives from a female donor with multiple sclerosis, enrolled in a pregnancy study. Specimen: peripheral blood. V gene TRBV2 combines with J gene TRBJ1-4; D is unclear. Here the CDR3 reads CASSLGLSTNEKLFF. The DNA of the CDR3 is TGTGCCAGCAGTCTTGGTCTCTCAACTAATGAAAAACTGTTTTTT.